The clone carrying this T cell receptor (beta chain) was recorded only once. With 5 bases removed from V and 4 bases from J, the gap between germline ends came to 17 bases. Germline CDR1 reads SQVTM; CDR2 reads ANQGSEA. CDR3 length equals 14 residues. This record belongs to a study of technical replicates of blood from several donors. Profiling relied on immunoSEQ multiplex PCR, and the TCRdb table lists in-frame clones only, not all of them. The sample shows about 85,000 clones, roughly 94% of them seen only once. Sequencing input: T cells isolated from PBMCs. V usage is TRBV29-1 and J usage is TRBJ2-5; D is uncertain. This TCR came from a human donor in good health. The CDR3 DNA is TGCAGCGTTCACTACTCTTTAGTTGCAGAGACCCAGTACTTC. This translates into CSVHYSLVAETQYF.